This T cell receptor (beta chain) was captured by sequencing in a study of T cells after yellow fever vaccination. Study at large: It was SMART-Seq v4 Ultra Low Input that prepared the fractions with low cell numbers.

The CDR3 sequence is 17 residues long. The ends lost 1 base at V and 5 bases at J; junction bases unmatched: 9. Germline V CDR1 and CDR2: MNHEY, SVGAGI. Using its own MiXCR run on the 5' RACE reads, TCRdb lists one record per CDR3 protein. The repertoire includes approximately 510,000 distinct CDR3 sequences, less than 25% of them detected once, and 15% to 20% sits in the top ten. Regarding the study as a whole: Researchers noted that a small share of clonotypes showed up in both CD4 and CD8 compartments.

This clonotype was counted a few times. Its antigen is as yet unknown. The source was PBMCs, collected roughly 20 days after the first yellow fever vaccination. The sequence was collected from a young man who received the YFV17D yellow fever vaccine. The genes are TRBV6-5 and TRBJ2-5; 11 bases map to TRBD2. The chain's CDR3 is CASSYWEISGGAETQYF. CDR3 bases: TGTGCCAGCAGTTACTGGGAAATTAGCGGGGGGGCGGAGACCCAGTACTTC.